Below are 5 T cell receptor beta chains sequenced from a single sample in a study of T cells after yellow fever vaccination. TCRdb used MiXCR to reprocess the 5' RACE reads, holding one entry per CDR3 protein. Of approximately 600,000 distinct CDR3 sequences in the sample, about 12% were seen once. Specimen: PBMCs, collected on the day of the yellow fever booster vaccination. These receptors came from a man aged 25-45 years who received the YFV17D yellow fever vaccine.

V gene TRBV6-1 combines with J gene TRBJ2-1, with TRBD2 matching 11 bases. The CDR3 loop spans 14 amino acids. With V trimmed by 7 bases and J by 7 bases, 6 bases remained unmatched. Germline values: CDR1 MNHNS, CDR2 SASEGT. Here the CDR3 DNA reads TGTGCCAGCACGTGGACTAGCGGGTTGAATGAGCAGTTCTTC. As protein: CASTWTSGLNEQFF.

In its sample, this clonotype was seen a few times. The CDR3 DNA reads as TGTGCCACCAGCAGAGTGGGGCAGCCCCAGCATTTT. Encoded protein: CATSRVGQPQHF. The V and J genes are TRBV15 and TRBJ1-5; D unresolved. V was clipped by 1 base and J by 7 bases, with 5 bases between them. Germline CDR1 LNHNV, CDR2 YYDKDF (reference sequence). The CDR3 length is 12 residues.

The genes are TRBV6-1 and TRBJ2-3; 10 positions match TRBD2. The length of the CDR3 is 16 residues. CDR1 is MNHNS, CDR2 SASEGT, per germline. The junction had 10 bases not matched to a gene; V was cut back by 5 bases and J by 5 bases. CDR3 nucleotides: TGTGCCAGCAGTACCCTAGCGGGAGTTTCTCAAGATACGCAGTATTTT. Its translation: CASSTLAGVSQDTQYF.

This chain connects TRBV11-2 to TRBJ2-3, with 7 bases matching TRBD1. The germline CDR1 and CDR2 sequences are SGHAT and FQNNGV. CDR3 length equals 14 residues. J gave up 2 bases and V 5 bases, and 4 bases lay outside the gene matches. CDR3 DNA: TGTGCCAGCAGCAGAGGACAGGACACAGATACGCAGTATTTT. Its protein is CASSRGQDTDTQYF.

This clonotype has just a few counts. The rearrangement uses TRBV5-8 and TRBJ2-1, with 8 bases identical to TRBD1. Unmatched junction bases numbered 11, after V lost 7 bases and J lost 8 bases. Germline V gene data show CDR1 as SGHTS and CDR2 as YDEGEE. This CDR3 region has 14 residues. The CDR3 region has the DNA TGTGCCAGCTCCGACAGGGGAGGAATATATGAGCAGTTCTTC. This codes for CASSDRGGIYEQFF.